The 16 T cell receptor beta chains below were found in one sample sequenced in a study of blood T cell repertoires in COVID-19 (dated by TCRdb to the early 2020s). The method was the immunoSEQ multiplex PCR assay. Imported from immuneACCESS, the table was reduced by TCRdb to in-frame sequences with V and J called. These copies leave out some clones; in studies compared against another copy, an unresolved V gene accounts for under half, and the cause of the remainder is not known. Here the sample has some 400,000 clones; about 89% occur a single time. Approximately 1.2% of the sample is in the top ten clones. Material for sequencing was PBMCs or T cells enriched from blood (not recorded which). These receptors all come from a young man who had recovered from COVID-19.

The genes are TRBV6-5 and TRBJ2-5; D call uncertain. Trimming removed 3 bases at V and 1 base at J, with 9 bases between. The CDR3 totals 14 residues. Germline lookup yields CDR1 MNHEY and CDR2 SVGAGI. The CDR3 DNA is TGTGCCAGCAGTTATGGGCCGCTCCAAGAGACCCAGTACTTC. As protein: CASSYGPLQETQYF.

The chain couples TRBV6-5 to TRBJ1-1, with TRBD1 matching 9 bases. The CDR3 totals 15 residues. V was pared by 6 bases and J by 0 bases, with 5 bases of the junction left unmatched. Germline values: CDR1 MNHEY, CDR2 SVGAGI. For the CDR3, the DNA is TGTGCCAGCAGGCGGGACAGGGCAATGAACACTGAAGCTTTCTTT. This sequence encodes CASRRDRAMNTEAFF.

The gene calls are TRBV9 and TRBJ1-3; possibly TRBD1 for D (6 bases). Germline V gene data show CDR1 as SGDLS and CDR2 as YYNGEE. The CDR3 consists of 13 residues. Trimming stripped 3 bases from V and 5 bases from J, with 9 bases between. CDR3 bases: TGTGCCAGCAGCGGAGGGGGACGAAACACCATATATTTT. Encoded protein: CASSGGGRNTIYF.

The rearrangement uses TRBV3-1 (or the pseudogene TRBV3-2) and TRBJ2-1; D may be TRBD2 (6 bases). Germline values: CDR1 LGHDT, CDR2 YNNKEL (reference sequence). The V gene lost 1 base and the J gene lost 4 bases, with 11 bases spanning the gap. The CDR3 has 15 amino acids. The CDR3 bases are TGTGCCAGCAGCCAAGCCCGGGACTCGTACAATGAGCAGTTCTTC. Encoded protein: CASSQARDSYNEQFF.

The rearrangement links TRBV19 to TRBJ2-7; perhaps TRBD1 as D (5 bases). CDR1 and CDR2 (germline): LNHDA, SQIVND (reference sequence). The V end was cut by 0 bases, the J end by 3 bases, with 12 bases between. The length of the CDR3 is 15 residues. This CDR3 is CASSIDRDRGYEQYF. The CDR3, as DNA: TGTGCCAGTAGTATAGATCGAGACAGAGGCTACGAGCAGTACTTC.

The table lists this clone with a few counts. The chain is built from TRBV7-2 and TRBJ2-2, with 9 bases identical to TRBD1. The CDR3 totals 15 residues. The germline V gene encodes CDR1 SGHTA and CDR2 FQGNSA. V lost 6 bases, J lost 3 bases, and 5 bases stayed unmatched. The CDR3 loop reads CASRPGQGHTGELFF. The CDR3 nucleotides are TGTGCCAGCAGGCCGGGACAGGGTCACACCGGGGAGCTGTTTTTT.

V is TRBV2 and J is TRBJ2-7, with a tentative D call TRBD1 (5 bases). Per the germline V gene, CDR1 is SNHLY and CDR2 is FYNNEI. Trimming took 0 bases from V and 11 from J, leaving 11 bases between them. The CDR3 is 12 residues long. The CDR3 sequence is CASSEAGPRKYF. The CDR3 DNA is TGTGCCAGCAGTGAAGCGGGGCCTAGGAAGTACTTC.

The chain employs TRBV7-9 and TRBJ1-5; 7 bases align to TRBD1. Germline V gives CDR1 SEHNR, CDR2 FQNEAQ (reference sequence). The CDR3 loop spans 15 amino acids. V trimming: 7 bases; J trimming: 5 bases; junction bases outside the gene matches: 11. The CDR3 reads CASIQGGRGYQPQHF. The CDR3 DNA reads as TGTGCCAGCATCCAGGGGGGCAGGGGTTATCAGCCCCAGCATTTT.

This clone was observed once. The V call is TRBV19, the J call TRBJ1-4, with 8 bases that match TRBD1. V lost 6 bases and J lost 11; bases outside the gene matches: 11. The CDR3 has 14 amino acids. The germline V gene has CDR1 LNHDA and CDR2 SQIVND (reference sequence). Here the CDR3 DNA reads TGTGCCAGTAGATCCGGGACAGGTATCGGGAAACTGTTTTTT. Encoded protein: CASRSGTGIGKLFF.

The chain carries TRBV6-2 or TRBV6-3 and TRBJ1-1; the D gene is possibly TRBD1 (5 bases). This CDR3 contains 18 residues. V shed 5 bases and J shed 3 bases, with 25 bases lying between them. In germline, CDR1 is MNHEY, CDR2 SVGEGT. For the CDR3, the DNA is TGTGCCAGCAGTCCCCGCCAGGGAAAGGTGGGTTTATACACTGAAGCTTTCTTT. This sequence encodes CASSPRQGKVGLYTEAFF.

The rearrangement joins TRBV7-2 to TRBJ1-1, with D tentatively TRBD1 (5 bases). Trimming removed 0 bases at V and 11 bases at J, with 13 bases between. Germline loops: CDR1 SGHTA, CDR2 FQGNSA. The length of the CDR3 is 13 residues. The DNA of the CDR3 is TGTGCCAGCAGCTTAGCAGGGCAGGGTTTGGCTTTCTTT. Protein sequence: CASSLAGQGLAFF.

The chain links TRBV9 to TRBJ2-7, with D perhaps TRBD1 (6 bases). The V end lost 1 base, the J end lost 6 bases, and 17 bases lay between the germline ends. CDR1 SGDLS and CDR2 YYNGEE come from the germline V gene. The CDR3 spans 15 residues. The CDR3 sequence is CASSVNFQGIGEQYF. As DNA, the CDR3 is TGTGCCAGCAGCGTAAATTTTCAGGGGATAGGCGAGCAGTACTTC. The full variable domain, rest sourced from reference TRBV9 and TRBJ2-7, is DSGVTQTPKHLITATGQRVTLRCSPRSGDLSVYWYQQSLDQGLQFLIQYYNGEERAKGNILERFSAQQFPDLHSELNLSSLELGDSALYFCASSVNFQGIGEQYFGPGTRLTVT.

This clone was seen only once. V gene TRBV29-1 combines with J gene TRBJ1-2, with 8 bases fitting TRBD1. CDR3 length: 13 residues. Unmatched junction bases numbered 13, after V lost 3 bases and J lost 13 bases. Germline CDR1 SQVTM, CDR2 ANQGSEA. CDR3: CSVDGAGTGPVTF. CDR3 bases: TGCAGCGTTGACGGAGCCGGGACAGGCCCTGTCACCTTC.

The chain employs TRBV4-3 and TRBJ1-4; a possible D gene is TRBD1 (5 bases). Germline CDR1 reads LGHNA; CDR2 reads YSLEER. V lost 0 bases and J 4 bases, leaving 9 bases between the germline ends. This CDR3 region has 15 residues. The CDR3 nucleotides read TGCGCCAGCAGCCAAGATGGGGCAAATAATGAAAAACTGTTTTTT. Translated: CASSQDGANNEKLFF.

The rearrangement joins TRBV29-1 to TRBJ1-3; no clear D gene. This CDR3 has 15 amino acids. The V end lost 4 bases, the J end lost 2 bases, and 15 bases lay between the germline ends. Germline V gene sequence: CDR1 SQVTM, CDR2 ANQGSEA. CDR3 sequence (DNA): TGCAGCGTTGGGGAGGTGTTAGGGCCTGGAAACACCATATATTTT. Translated, it gives CSVGEVLGPGNTIYF.

This clone was observed a few times. The genes are TRBV4-1 and TRBJ2-7, with 7 bases matching TRBD1. Germline CDR1 MGHRA, CDR2 YSYEKL. The CDR3 length is 16 residues. Trimming at V came to 3 bases and at J to 4 bases, leaving 12 bases not matched to a gene. CDR3 DNA sequence: TGCGCCAGCAGCCAGGCTTGGACAGGTACTGGGTACGAGCAGTACTTC. Translated: CASSQAWTGTGYEQYF.